One sample yielded the 32 T cell receptor beta chains listed below, sequenced in a study of shared clonotypes between healthy human individuals. Only in-frame clones appear in the TCRdb table, and some are missing; sequencing was by immunoSEQ multiplex PCR. In the table there are around 370,000 clones, 90% to 97% of which are singletons. Sequencing used memory CD8+ T cells sorted from blood. Specified subset: CD45RO+ cells pooled with CCR7-negative TemRA cells. Receptors originate from a man younger than 40 in good health.

The V call is TRBV9, the J call TRBJ2-1; 14 nucleotides match TRBD2. CDR3 length: 16 residues. Trimming at V came to 5 bases and at J to 8 bases, leaving 9 bases not matched to a gene. Per germline, CDR1 SGDLS and CDR2 YYNGEE. The CDR3 DNA reads TGTGCCAGCAGGCGGGGGACTAGCGGGAGTATCGATGAGCAGTTCTTC. Protein sequence: CASRRGTSGSIDEQFF.

This clone was picked up one time. This rearrangement joins TRBV18 to TRBJ2-1; 7 bases align to TRBD1. Germline V lookup: CDR1 KGHSH, CDR2 LQKENI. The V gene end was trimmed by 2 bases and the J gene end by 3 bases; junction bases not matched to a gene: 7. The CDR3 is 16 residues long. This chain's CDR3 is CASSPMRQGVYNEQFF. For the CDR3, the DNA is TGTGCCAGCTCACCAATGCGCCAGGGGGTCTACAATGAGCAGTTCTTC.

This clone has just one count. This CDR3 reads CASSVNSGRRETQYF. The DNA of the CDR3 is TGTGCCAGCAGCGTAAATAGCGGGAGGAGGGAGACCCAGTACTTC. The chain combines TRBV9 with TRBJ2-5, with 10 bases aligning to TRBD2. V lost 1 base to trimming and J lost 5 bases; unmatched junction nucleotides: 5. CDR1 SGDLS and CDR2 YYNGEE come from the germline V gene. The CDR3 is 15 residues long.

The chain links TRBV10-3 to TRBJ2-3; a weak D match, TRBD1 (6 bases). The germline CDR1 and CDR2 sequences are ENHRY and SYGVKD. The CDR3 loop spans 14 amino acids. V lost 0 bases to trimming and J lost 5 bases, with 9 bases between them. The CDR3, as DNA: TGTGCCATCAGTGAGTCTCGAGGGGGAGATACGCAGTATTTT. This encodes CAISESRGGDTQYF.

The genes are TRBV9 and TRBJ2-1, with 14 nucleotides matching TRBD2. The CDR3 has 15 amino acids. Germline values: CDR1 SGDLS, CDR2 YYNGEE. V lost 5 bases, J lost 7 bases, and 5 bases stayed unmatched. CDR3 sequence (DNA): TGTGCCAGCAGAGCCGGGACTAGCGGGAGTAATGAGCAGTTCTTC. Protein sequence: CASRAGTSGSNEQFF.

This clone has only one observation. J is TRBJ2-7 and V is TRBV12-5; a weak D match, TRBD2 (6 bases). Trimming stripped 0 bases from V and 7 bases from J, with 25 bases between. There are 18 residues in the CDR3. Germline-derived CDR1 and CDR2 are LGHNT and FRNRAP. CDR3 protein: CASGLVRPPGTLGEEQYF. For the CDR3, the DNA is TGTGCTAGTGGTTTGGTACGCCCCCCCGGGACTCTGGGGGAGGAGCAGTACTTC.

This chain connects TRBV5-4 to TRBJ2-2; TRBD2 matches at 7 bases. The germline V gene encodes CDR1 SGHNT and CDR2 YYREEE (reference sequence). The ends lost 2 bases at V and 5 bases at J; junction bases unmatched: 9. The CDR3 is 16 residues long. CDR3 in amino acids: CASSLVGGRWTGELFF. The CDR3 nucleotides are TGTGCCAGCAGCTTAGTGGGAGGGCGATGGACCGGGGAGCTGTTTTTT.

The V gene is TRBV28, the J gene TRBJ2-3; 7 nucleotides align to TRBD1. The length of the CDR3 is 15 residues. In germline, CDR1 is MDHEN, CDR2 SYDVKM. Trimming took 6 bases from V and 2 from J; bases not matched to a gene: 8. The CDR3 loop reads CASSLDRDNTDTQYF. CDR3 DNA: TGTGCCAGCAGCCTCGACAGGGACAACACAGATACGCAGTATTTT.

The CDR3 nucleotides read TGTGCCAGCAGCGCGCCGATCACAGATACGCAGTATTTT. Translated, it gives CASSAPITDTQYF. The chain is built from TRBV5-4 and TRBJ2-3; no reliable D call. There are 13 residues in the CDR3. Germline loops: CDR1 SGHNT, CDR2 YYREEE (reference sequence). V was pared by 4 bases and J by 2 bases, with 8 bases between.

A word on this clone: The identical CDR3 is also encoded by other nucleotide sequences in the sample. This chain uses TRBV5-1 with TRBJ1-5, with D tentatively TRBD1 (5 bases). V lost 0 bases to trimming and J lost 2 bases, with 6 bases between them. This CDR3 contains 14 residues. Germline-derived CDR1 and CDR2 are SGHRS and YFSETQ. Here the CDR3 reads CASSLEGGNQPQHF. CDR3 coding DNA: TGCGCCAGCAGCTTGGAAGGGGGCAATCAGCCCCAGCATTTT.

The chain combines TRBV1 with TRBJ1-4; TRBD1, the table's D call, lacks a check against the DNA. TRBV1 is described as a pseudogene. The CDR3 is 16 residues long. The CDR3 coding sequence is TGCACCAGCAGCCTTCGGACAGGGTGGCGTAATGAAAAACTGTTTTTT. Translating it yields CTSSLRTGWRNEKLFF.

The CDR3 DNA is TGTGCCAGCACCCCGGTGGGGACTAATGAAAAACTGTTTTTT. Its protein product is CASTPVGTNEKLFF. V usage is TRBV28 and J usage is TRBJ1-4; D uncertain. Germline-derived CDR1 and CDR2 are MDHEN and SYDVKM. The CDR3 totals 14 residues. V was cut by 7 bases and J by 2 bases, with 11 bases left in between.

This chain uses TRBV19 with TRBJ2-7; TRBD2 matches at 10 bases. V lost 1 base to trimming and J lost 3 bases; unmatched junction nucleotides: 3. The germline CDR1 and CDR2 sequences are LNHDA and SQIVND (reference sequence). This CDR3 contains 15 residues. The CDR3 here is CASSIAVAGGYEQYF. The CDR3 nucleotides are TGTGCCAGTAGTATAGCCGTAGCGGGGGGCTACGAGCAGTACTTC.

The gene calls are TRBV5-4 and TRBJ2-3; the D gene is possibly TRBD1 (6 bases). Trimming took off 4 bases at V and 3 bases at J, with 9 bases between the two ends. Germline CDR1 and CDR2: SGHNT and YYREEE (reference sequence). The CDR3 covers 13 residues. The CDR3 nucleotides are TGTGCCAGCAGCCGGGACAAAACAGATACGCAGTATTTT. It specifies CASSRDKTDTQYF.

This clone showed up just once. The chain is built from TRBV29-1 and TRBJ2-3; 7 positions agree with TRBD1. With V trimmed by 5 bases and J by 5 bases, 4 bases remained unmatched. CDR1 SQVTM and CDR2 ANQGSEA come from the germline V gene. This CDR3 is 12 amino acids long. The CDR3 sequence is CSVLTGLDTQYF. The CDR3 DNA follows: TGCAGCGTTCTGACAGGGTTAGATACGCAGTATTTT.

This clone showed up just once. The chain couples TRBV28 to TRBJ2-5; D perhaps matches TRBD2 (5 bases). The CDR3 consists of 14 residues. With 2 bases removed from V and 5 bases from J, the gap between germline ends came to 12 bases. Germline V gives CDR1 MDHEN, CDR2 SYDVKM. This CDR3 reads CASSLIGSGETQYF. Here the CDR3 DNA reads TGTGCCAGCAGTTTAATTGGGTCGGGGGAGACCCAGTACTTC. Complete variable domain (other parts from reference TRBV28 and TRBJ2-5): DVKVTQSSRYLVKRTGEKVFLECVQDMDHENMFWYRQDPGLGLRLIYFSYDVKMKEKGDIPEGYSVSREKKERFSLILESASTNQTSMYLCASSLIGSGETQYFGPGTRLLVL.

The chain carries TRBV10-3 and TRBJ1-1; D gene unclear. The CDR3 extends over 13 amino acids. Trimming took 3 bases from V and 6 from J, leaving 11 bases between them. The germline CDR1 and CDR2 sequences are ENHRY and SYGVKD. CDR3 sequence: CAISDRTPAEAFF. The CDR3 region has the DNA TGTGCCATCAGTGATAGGACCCCAGCTGAAGCTTTCTTT.

The rearrangement joins TRBV9 to TRBJ2-7, with D unresolved. The germline gives CDR1 SGDLS, CDR2 YYNGEE. The CDR3 length is 11 residues. V lost 0 bases to trimming and J lost 4 bases, with 2 bases between them. The CDR3 DNA reads TGTGCCAGCAGCGTAGAGTACGAGCAGTACTTC. It specifies CASSVEYEQYF. Complete variable domain (other parts from reference TRBV9 and TRBJ2-7): DSGVTQTPKHLITATGQRVTLRCSPRSGDLSVYWYQQSLDQGLQFLIQYYNGEERAKGNILERFSAQQFPDLHSELNLSSLELGDSALYFCASSVEYEQYFGPGTRLTVT.

Details on this clone: The junction and the germline gene differ at one end; a read error may be behind it. This sequence joins TRBV11-2 and TRBJ2-3; D call uncertain. Per germline, CDR1 SGHAT and CDR2 FQNNGV. This CDR3 spans 15 amino acids. CDR3 loop: CVSSRSGPFTDTQYF. The CDR3 region has the DNA TGTGTCAGCAGCCGGTCCGGACCCTTCACAGATACGCAGTATTTT.

The genes are TRBV5-1 and TRBJ2-7; 10 nucleotides align to TRBD2. The V gene end was trimmed by 0 bases and the J gene end by 3 bases; junction bases not matched to a gene: 3. CDR1 SGHRS and CDR2 YFSETQ come from the germline V gene. This CDR3 is 15 amino acids long. CDR3 DNA: TGCGCCAGCAGCTTGGAAAGCGGGAGGGTCTACGAGCAGTACTTC. Amino acid sequence: CASSLESGRVYEQYF.

This clone was counted a single time. The CDR3 nucleotides are TGTGCCACCAGCAGAGATAGGTGGCAGGCTGGGGCAGATACGCAGTATTTT. Residues: CATSRDRWQAGADTQYF. This sequence joins TRBV15 and TRBJ2-3; D is ambiguous. This CDR3 spans 17 amino acids. V lost 0 bases and J 4 bases, leaving 17 bases between the germline ends. In germline, CDR1 is LNHNV, CDR2 YYDKDF (reference sequence).

The chain combines TRBV7-9 with TRBJ1-1, with D possibly matching TRBD1 (6 bases). The CDR3 has 15 residues. Germline V gene sequence: CDR1 SEHNR, CDR2 FQNEAQ (reference sequence). V was shortened by 2 bases and J by 8 bases, with 18 bases between the two germline ends. The chain's CDR3 is CASSLRDTIIGEAFF. CDR3 bases: TGTGCCAGCAGCTTACGGGACACGATCATTGGCGAAGCTTTCTTT.

The rearrangement joins TRBV6-6 to TRBJ2-7; 12 nucleotides agree with TRBD2. The ends lost 2 bases at V and 6 bases at J; junction bases unmatched: 8. Germline CDR1 MNHNY, CDR2 SVGAGI (reference sequence). This CDR3 comprises 16 residues. CDR3 sequence (DNA): TGTGCCAGCAGTTACCTCCCTAGCGGGAGGGCCTCCGAGCAGTACTTC. This sequence encodes CASSYLPSGRASEQYF.

The chain has TRBV13 and TRBJ2-7; 10 bases align to TRBD2. The V and J ends lost 4 bases and 0 bases, in that order; junction bases with no gene match: 3. In germline, CDR1 is PRHDT, CDR2 FYEKMQ (reference sequence). The CDR3 runs to 15 residues. Here the CDR3 reads CASSSGTSVSYEQYF. The CDR3 nucleotides read TGTGCCAGCAGCTCCGGGACTAGCGTCTCCTACGAGCAGTACTTC.

The V gene is TRBV10-2, the J gene TRBJ1-2, with D perhaps matching TRBD1 (6 bases). The germline CDR1 and CDR2 sequences are WSHSY and SAAADI. Between the trimmed V and J ends, which lost 6 bases and 3 bases, there was a span of 11 bases. The CDR3 runs to 13 residues. CDR3 residues: CASRGQSYYGYTF. CDR3 coding DNA: TGCGCCAGCAGAGGACAGTCCTACTATGGCTACACCTTC.

The chain employs TRBV19 and TRBJ1-5, with D maybe TRBD1 (6 bases). V was trimmed by 7 bases and J by 1 base, leaving 14 bases between them. The CDR3 totals 15 residues. CDR1 and CDR2 from the germline V gene are LNHDA and SQIVND (reference sequence). CDR3 coding DNA: TGTGCCAGTACCCCAGGGGTCTGGAGCAATCAGCCCCAGCATTTT. Protein product: CASTPGVWSNQPQHF.

This clone was observed a handful of times. This rearrangement joins TRBV7-9 to TRBJ1-1, with 8 bases lining up with TRBD1. Germline-derived CDR1 and CDR2 are SEHNR and FQNEAQ (reference sequence). Trimming at V came to 3 bases and at J to 10 bases, leaving 10 bases not matched to a gene. This CDR3 is built from 14 residues. The CDR3 sequence: CASSFEAGGARAFF. CDR3 in DNA: TGTGCCAGCAGCTTCGAGGCAGGGGGCGCGAGAGCTTTCTTT. Looking up the rest from reference TRBV7-9 and TRBJ1-1 gives the full variable domain: DTGVSQNPRHKITKRGQNVTFRCDPISEHNRLYWYRQTLGQGPEFLTYFQNEAQLEKSRLLSDRFSAERPKGSFSTLEIQRTEQGDSAMYLCASSFEAGGARAFFGQGTRLTVV.

The chain employs TRBV5-5 and TRBJ1-4; no clear D gene. The CDR3 loop spans 15 amino acids. Germline lookup yields CDR1 SGHKS and CDR2 YYEKEE (reference sequence). The germline V and J ends were trimmed by 4 bases and 4 bases, with 14 bases remaining between them. CDR3 nucleotide sequence: TGTGCCAGCAGCACCGGTCAGTTAGTTAATGAAAAACTGTTTTTT. This sequence encodes CASSTGQLVNEKLFF.

The chain combines TRBV7-9 with TRBJ1-1; D unclear. This CDR3 comprises 15 residues. The germline V gene has CDR1 SEHNR and CDR2 FQNEAQ (reference sequence). V shed 2 bases and J shed 0 bases, with 10 bases lying between them. This CDR3 is CASSLLAGMNTEAFF. CDR3 in DNA: TGTGCCAGCAGCTTATTGGCAGGCATGAACACTGAAGCTTTCTTT.

This sequence joins TRBV5-4 and TRBJ2-6; tentatively, D is TRBD2 (5 bases). The CDR3 contains 12 residues. The germline gives CDR1 SGHNT, CDR2 YYREEE (reference sequence). Trimming removed 8 bases at V and 3 bases at J, with 6 bases between. The CDR3 DNA follows: TGTGCCAGTGGAGGTGGGGCCAACGTCCTGACTTTC. This encodes CASGGGANVLTF.

The V gene is TRBV5-4, the J gene TRBJ2-7, with 8 bases aligning to TRBD2. CDR3 length: 14 residues. Unmatched junction bases numbered 5, after V lost 0 bases and J lost 6 bases. Germline CDR1 and CDR2: SGHNT and YYREEE (reference sequence). The CDR3 region is CASSLAGTSIEQYF. The CDR3 DNA sequence: TGTGCCAGCAGCTTGGCCGGGACTAGTATCGAGCAGTACTTC. The whole variable domain, filled in from reference TRBV5-4 and TRBJ2-7, reads ETGVTQSPTHLIKTRGQQVTLRCSSQSGHNTVSWYQQALGQGPQFIFQYYREEENGRGNFPPRFSGLQFPNYSSELNVNALELDDSALYLCASSLAGTSIEQYFGPGTRLTVT.

The chain uses TRBV25-1 and TRBJ2-7, with D unresolved. The CDR3 is made up of 13 amino acids. Germline CDR1 reads MGHDK; CDR2 reads SYGVNS. V lost 4 bases and J lost 4, with 11 bases in between. CDR3 sequence reads: CASSVTAGYEQYF. Written as DNA, the CDR3 is TGTGCCAGCAGTGTAACAGCAGGTTACGAGCAGTACTTC.